The 10 T cell receptor beta chains reported below all come from one sample, sequenced in a study of identical twins (dated by TCRdb to the mid-2010s). The library relied on 5' RACE. TCRdb names Illumina HiSeq 2000 as the instrument used. Using fastp trimming at Q25 and MiXCR clonotype assembly, TCRdb reanalyzed the public sequencing data and kept in-frame beta chains. Each entry is one CDR3 protein sequence, shown with its most common DNA and genes. Recorded for this sample are some 560,000 distinct CDR3 sequences; 9.6% of them occurred a single time. The top ten constitute roughly 3% of the sample. Separately, the same data were catalogued under a study of yellow fever vaccine responses in identical twins.

The sequenced sample was PBMCs. These receptors were taken from a woman aged 18-30 years in good health.

This clonotype has just a few counts. The rearrangement uses TRBV2 and TRBJ2-3; D call uncertain. Looked up from germline, CDR1 is SNHLY and CDR2 is FYNNEI. This CDR3 has 12 residues. Trimming stripped 7 bases from V and 3 bases from J, with 8 bases between. For the CDR3, the DNA is TGTGCCAGCACTCCTTGGACAGATACGCAGTATTTT. Residues: CASTPWTDTQYF.

This clonotype was observed many times. The chain combines TRBV20-1 with TRBJ2-7; the D is unclear. The germline CDR1 and CDR2 sequences are DFQATT and SNEGSKA (reference sequence). The ends were cut back, 5 bases at V and 4 bases at J, with 21 bases in the middle. The CDR3 length is 15 residues. The CDR3 reads CSAERPGEEPYEQYF. In nucleotides, the CDR3 is TGCAGTGCTGAACGACCGGGCGAGGAGCCGTACGAGCAGTACTTC.

This clonotype has only a few counts. The chain uses TRBV7-2 and TRBJ1-6; 7 bases match TRBD1. The J segment lost 13 bases and the V segment lost 3 bases, leaving 9 bases of the junction unmatched. This CDR3 comprises 14 residues. Germline CDR1 reads SGHTA; CDR2 reads FQGNSA. CDR3 loop: CASSFTRDSFPLHF. CDR3 bases: TGTGCCAGCAGCTTTACCCGGGACAGTTTCCCCCTCCACTTT.

This clonotype was seen a handful of times. V is TRBV5-6 and J is TRBJ2-1; D is undetermined. Germline assignment: CDR1 SGHDT and CDR2 YYEEEE. This CDR3 region has 16 residues. V was clipped by 4 bases and J by 0 bases, with 14 bases between them. The CDR3 DNA reads as TGTGCCAGCAGCCTACAACCATCGAGCTCCTACAATGAGCAGTTCTTC. Translated: CASSLQPSSSYNEQFF.

The CDR3 region is CASSARPYGYTF. In DNA form, the CDR3 reads TGTGCCAGCAGTGCCCGGCCCTATGGCTACACCTTC. The chain couples TRBV25-1 to TRBJ1-2; no clear D. Trimming removed 4 bases at V and 4 bases at J, with 7 bases between. Germline assignment: CDR1 MGHDK and CDR2 SYGVNS. This CDR3 has 12 residues.

There are a few counts of this clonotype. This chain joins TRBV11-1 and TRBJ2-2, with D perhaps matching TRBD1 (5 bases). The germline V gene encodes CDR1 SGHAT and CDR2 FQDESV (reference sequence). This CDR3 comprises 18 residues. Trimming took off 4 bases at V and 2 bases at J, with 20 bases between the two ends. The CDR3 sequence: CASSWLTANIANTGELFF. The CDR3 region has the DNA TGTGCCAGCAGCTGGTTGACAGCTAACATCGCCAACACCGGGGAGCTGTTTTTT.

This chain connects TRBV11-2 to TRBJ2-7, with 7 bases aligning to TRBD2. The CDR3 runs 18 residues. Losses at the gene ends were 5 bases for V and 5 bases for J; bases not matched to a gene: 21. The germline CDR1 and CDR2 sequences are SGHAT and FQNNGV. CDR3 loop: CASSPGGRGATGVNEQYF. CDR3 coding DNA: TGTGCCAGCAGCCCCGGCGGGAGAGGAGCAACGGGGGTGAACGAGCAGTACTTC.

This clonotype was observed many times. The rearrangement links TRBV7-2 to TRBJ2-1; TRBD2 agrees at 7 bases. Germline assignment: CDR1 SGHTA and CDR2 FQGNSA. The V and J ends lost 4 bases and 4 bases, in that order; junction bases with no gene match: 13. CDR3 length: 17 amino acids. The CDR3, as DNA: TGTGCCAGCAGCTCCGTCGGTGGCGGGAGAGGTTACAATGAGCAGTTCTTC. Protein: CASSSVGGGRGYNEQFF. The full variable domain, completed using reference TRBV7-2 and TRBJ2-1, is GAGVSQSPSNKVTEKGKDVELRCDPISGHTALYWYRQSLGQGLEFLIYFQGNSAPDKSGLPSDRFSAERTGGSVSTLTIQRTQQEDSAVYLCASSSVGGGRGYNEQFFGPGTRLTVL.

This clonotype occurred many times. The CDR3 here is CASSTRTGTGSYEQYF. The CDR3, as DNA: TGTGCCAGCTCAACACGGACCGGGACAGGCTCCTACGAGCAGTACTTC. The chain couples TRBV18 to TRBJ2-7; 8 bases fit TRBD1. From germline, CDR1 is KGHSH and CDR2 LQKENI. The CDR3 runs to 16 residues. Losses at the gene ends were 5 bases for V and 0 bases for J; bases not matched to a gene: 9.

The chain is built from TRBV29-1 and TRBJ2-3, with 10 bases lining up with TRBD2. The CDR3 runs 13 residues. J was trimmed by 3 bases and V by 4 bases; bases with no gene match: 1. Germline CDR1 SQVTM, CDR2 ANQGSEA. The CDR3 is CSVVAGGTDTQYF. The CDR3 DNA follows: TGCAGCGTTGTAGCGGGGGGAACAGATACGCAGTATTTT.